This section outlines one TCR beta chain sequence together with its context. V lost 5 bases, J lost 8 bases, and 3 bases stayed unmatched. The length of the CDR3 is 11 residues. Germline values: CDR1 GTSNPN, CDR2 SVGIG (reference sequence). Extraction and reverse transcription of RNA yielded cDNA as the sequencing template. Clones were sequenced by immunoSEQ multiplex PCR, and TCRdb holds only the in-frame ones, with some missing. Among fewer than 250,000 clones listed, 55% to 70% were seen once. These data come from a study of CD8+ T cells in alopecia areata. On the study more broadly: Patients in the treated group were given tofacitinib by mouth, 5 to 10 mg twice a day.

As to treatment: oral pan-JAK inhibitor, 5-10 mg twice daily. The V gene is TRBV30, the J gene TRBJ1-2; 9 bases agree with TRBD1. This specimen was CD4+ T cells sorted from blood, taken at week 4, from a patient treated with tofacitinib. The clonotype originates from a human donor with alopecia areata. The CDR3 sequence is CAWGQGRGYTF. In DNA form, the CDR3 reads TGTGCCTGGGGACAGGGGCGAGGCTACACCTTC.